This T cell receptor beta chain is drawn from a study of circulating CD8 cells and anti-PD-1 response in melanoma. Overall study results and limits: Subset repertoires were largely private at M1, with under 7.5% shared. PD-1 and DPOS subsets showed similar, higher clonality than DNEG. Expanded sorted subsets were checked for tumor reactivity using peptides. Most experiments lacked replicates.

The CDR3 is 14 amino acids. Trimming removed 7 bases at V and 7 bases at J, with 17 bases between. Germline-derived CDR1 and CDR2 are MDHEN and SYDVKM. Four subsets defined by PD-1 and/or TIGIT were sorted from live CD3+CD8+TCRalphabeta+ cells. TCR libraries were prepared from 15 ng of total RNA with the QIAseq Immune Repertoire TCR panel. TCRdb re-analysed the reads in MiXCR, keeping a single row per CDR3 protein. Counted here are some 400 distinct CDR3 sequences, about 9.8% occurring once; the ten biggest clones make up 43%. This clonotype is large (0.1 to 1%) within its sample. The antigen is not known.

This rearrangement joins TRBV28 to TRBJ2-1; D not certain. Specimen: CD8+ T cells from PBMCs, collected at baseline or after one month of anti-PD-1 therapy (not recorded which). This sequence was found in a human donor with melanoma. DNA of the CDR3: TGTGCCAGCACCTTGGACCTCACTGGTAATGAGCAGTTCTTC. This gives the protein CASTLDLTGNEQFF.